This TCR beta chain was documented in a study of radiotherapy plus CTLA-4 blockade in lung cancer. Across the study: Of the patients, 15% to 20% showed objective responses and roughly 34% attained disease control.

Focal radiation plus CTLA-4 blockade with ipilimumab was administered to patients who had chemo-refractory metastatic non-small-cell lung cancer. Sequencing used immunoSEQ multiplex PCR; TCRdb keeps in-frame clones, though not all of them. The profile shows 40,000 to 45,000 clones, 65% to 75% of them singletons. Notes on the study in general: With interferon-beta, early dynamics of blood T cell clones were reported to best predict response.

V gave up 6 bases and J gave up 6 bases; unmatched junction bases: 6. Germline CDR1 and CDR2: SNHLY and FYNNEI. The CDR3 consists of 14 residues. In the case of this clone: Its specificity is unknown.

Material: peripheral blood, obtained from a patient treated with radiotherapy plus ipilimumab. This sequence joins TRBV2 and TRBJ1-5; 9 nucleotides agree with TRBD1. This TCR was recovered from a human donor with non-small cell lung cancer who had a partial response to radiotherapy plus ipilimumab. The CDR3 sequence: CASRGTGFGQPQHF. The CDR3 nucleotides are TGTGCCAGCAGGGGGACAGGGTTTGGTCAGCCCCAGCATTTT.